Listed below are T cell receptor beta chains from one sample, sequenced in a study of blood T cells in healthy people across ages. TCRdb reprocessed the 5' RACE reads with MiXCR, giving one entry per CDR3 protein. The sample records about 1.4 million distinct CDR3 sequences, around 55% being singletons. The sequenced sample was blood. Every receptor here comes from a man younger than 30 in good health. The CDR3 runs from the conserved cysteine through the conserved F or W. A D gene is named only where the DNA matches it firmly. Clone size is shown for a subset of rows, as once, few, many or a class of expanded clone.

CDR3nt: TGTGCCAGCAGCTTAATCCAGGGTCTTCCCACTGAAGCTTTCTTT
CDR3aa: CASSLIQGLPTEAFF
abundance: .
j_gene: TRBJ1-1
d_gene: .
v_gene: TRBV7-8

CDR3nt: TGCGCCAGCAGCCAGGGGGACAGAAACTATGGCTACACCTTC
CDR3aa: CASSQGDRNYGYTF
abundance: .
j_gene: TRBJ1-2
d_gene: TRBD1
v_gene: TRBV4-1

CDR3nt: TGTGCTAGTGGTTGGCACAGCTGGGACAGGGATGGCTACACCTTC
CDR3aa: CASGWHSWDRDGYTF
abundance: .
j_gene: TRBJ1-2
d_gene: TRBD1
v_gene: TRBV12-5

CDR3nt: TGTGCCAGCAGCCACATCCGGGACAGGGATGAAAAACTGTTTTTT
CDR3aa: CASSHIRDRDEKLFF
abundance: .
j_gene: TRBJ1-4
d_gene: TRBD1
v_gene: TRBV7-2

CDR3nt: TGTGCCAGCTCACCAAGCGGGGATTGGTATGGCTACACCTTC
CDR3aa: CASSPSGDWYGYTF
abundance: .
j_gene: TRBJ1-2
d_gene: .
v_gene: TRBV18

CDR3nt: TGTGCCAGCAACCAAAAGGACAGGGTTTCTGGCTACACCTTC
CDR3aa: CASNQKDRVSGYTF
abundance: .
j_gene: TRBJ1-2
d_gene: TRBD1
v_gene: TRBV7-9

CDR3nt: TGTGCCAGCAGCTTAGCGGGGCAGGGCAACCTGTATGGCTACACCTTC
CDR3aa: CASSLAGQGNLYGYTF
abundance: .
j_gene: TRBJ1-2
d_gene: .
v_gene: TRBV7-9

CDR3nt: TGTGCCATCAGTGAGTTTCTGACAGGGGTAGCCAAAAACATTCAGTACTTC
CDR3aa: CAISEFLTGVAKNIQYF
abundance: few
j_gene: TRBJ2-4
d_gene: TRBD1
v_gene: TRBV10-3

CDR3nt: TGTGCCAGCAGTTTAACCCGGGCCGCCCAAGAGACCCAGTACTTC
CDR3aa: CASSLTRAAQETQYF
abundance: .
j_gene: TRBJ2-5
d_gene: .
v_gene: TRBV12-3/TRBV12-4

CDR3nt: TGTGCCAGCAGTATTCCGGAGAGCAATCAGCCCCAGCATTTT
CDR3aa: CASSIPESNQPQHF
abundance: .
j_gene: TRBJ1-5
d_gene: .
v_gene: TRBV7-9

CDR3nt: TGTGCCAGCAGTTTTGTGTATGAGCAGTTCTTC
CDR3aa: CASSFVYEQFF
abundance: .
j_gene: TRBJ2-1
d_gene: .
v_gene: TRBV27

CDR3nt: TGCAGCGTTGACGGGGGCGTTTACACTGAAGCTTTCTTT
CDR3aa: CSVDGGVYTEAFF
abundance: .
j_gene: TRBJ1-1
d_gene: .
v_gene: TRBV29-1

CDR3nt: TGCGCCAGCAGCCAATCGCCCGGGAACCCCTACGAGCAGTACTTC
CDR3aa: CASSQSPGNPYEQYF
abundance: .
j_gene: TRBJ2-7
d_gene: .
v_gene: TRBV4-3

CDR3nt: TGTGCCAGCAGCCGAGGTATTACGCCCGGATCCGGGGAGCTGTTTTTT
CDR3aa: CASSRGITPGSGELFF
abundance: .
j_gene: TRBJ2-2
d_gene: .
v_gene: TRBV5-6

CDR3nt: TGTGCCAGCAGCAGTCGGCTCAGACTGGACCAAGAGACCCAGTACTTC
CDR3aa: CASSSRLRLDQETQYF
abundance: .
j_gene: TRBJ2-5
d_gene: .
v_gene: TRBV6-1

CDR3nt: TGTGCCAGCAGTGTCGGGGACAGGGGGCGATGGGAGCAGTACTTC
CDR3aa: CASSVGDRGRWEQYF
abundance: .
j_gene: TRBJ2-7
d_gene: TRBD1
v_gene: TRBV2

CDR3nt: TGTGCCAGCAGCCAAGTTGGGCTCTACGAGCAGTACTTC
CDR3aa: CASSQVGLYEQYF
abundance: many
j_gene: TRBJ2-7
d_gene: .
v_gene: TRBV4-1

CDR3nt: TGTGCCAGCTCATCCAATAGCGGGAACTTGCAGTTCTTC
CDR3aa: CASSSNSGNLQFF
abundance: .
j_gene: TRBJ2-1
d_gene: TRBD2
v_gene: TRBV18

CDR3nt: TGTGCCAGCAGCCCCCCGCCCCAGGGGGCTCATGAGCAGTTCTTC
CDR3aa: CASSPPPQGAHEQFF
abundance: few
j_gene: TRBJ2-1
d_gene: TRBD1
v_gene: TRBV7-2

CDR3nt: TGCGCCAGCAGCCAAGAGATACAGGGGTTAGGTAACGGGGAGCTGTTTTTT
CDR3aa: CASSQEIQGLGNGELFF
abundance: .
j_gene: TRBJ2-2
d_gene: TRBD1
v_gene: TRBV4-3

CDR3nt: TGCGCCAGCAGCCAAGATCGAACTTGGGGGACGCAGTATTTT
CDR3aa: CASSQDRTWGTQYF
abundance: .
j_gene: TRBJ2-3
d_gene: .
v_gene: TRBV4-3

CDR3nt: TGTGCCAGCTCACCCCCAGGGGGTCCCACTGAAGCTTTCTTT
CDR3aa: CASSPPGGPTEAFF
abundance: .
j_gene: TRBJ1-1
d_gene: TRBD1
v_gene: TRBV18

CDR3nt: TGCAGTGCTTCGGCGGAGCGGGAGTACACAGATACGCAGTATTTT
CDR3aa: CSASAEREYTDTQYF
abundance: few
j_gene: TRBJ2-3
d_gene: TRBD2
v_gene: TRBV20-1

CDR3nt: TGTGCCAGCAGCCAATACTCACGGGGTGAGCAGTTCTTC
CDR3aa: CASSQYSRGEQFF
abundance: .
j_gene: TRBJ2-1
d_gene: .
v_gene: TRBV14

CDR3nt: TGTGCCGTGGAGAGGTGTCAACCGTTTAATGAAAAACTGTTTTTT
CDR3aa: CAVERCQPFNEKLFF
abundance: few
j_gene: TRBJ1-4
d_gene: .
v_gene: TRBV10-3

CDR3nt: TGCAGTGCTAGGGGGGCCCGTTCGAATCCGAACACTGAAGCTTTCTTT
CDR3aa: CSARGARSNPNTEAFF
abundance: once
j_gene: TRBJ1-1
d_gene: .
v_gene: TRBV20-1

CDR3nt: TGTGCCAGCAGACGCCGGGACAGGGACCCGTCCTACGAGCAGTACTTC
CDR3aa: CASRRRDRDPSYEQYF
abundance: few
j_gene: TRBJ2-7
d_gene: TRBD1
v_gene: TRBV6-5

CDR3nt: TGCGCCAGCAGCCAAGATCCGGCCATCGGTAGCGATGAGCAGTTCTTC
CDR3aa: CASSQDPAIGSDEQFF
abundance: .
j_gene: TRBJ2-1
d_gene: .
v_gene: TRBV4-3

CDR3nt: TGCAGCGCGGCGGGGACTAGCGGCGGAAAGCCCTACGAGCAGTACTTC
CDR3aa: CSAAGTSGGKPYEQYF
abundance: .
j_gene: TRBJ2-7
d_gene: TRBD2
v_gene: TRBV29-1

CDR3nt: TGTGCCAGCAGCTTAGGGGCCCCGGGACCCCTGTCCCAGTTCTTC
CDR3aa: CASSLGAPGPLSQFF
abundance: .
j_gene: TRBJ2-1
d_gene: .
v_gene: TRBV5-5

CDR3nt: TGTGCCAGCTCAGCGGGACAGGAGTCCTACGAGCAGTACTTC
CDR3aa: CASSAGQESYEQYF
abundance: .
j_gene: TRBJ2-7
d_gene: TRBD1
v_gene: TRBV18

CDR3nt: TGTGCCAGCAGCTTTACCGGGACAGGGGAGTTGGGAGAGACCCAGTACTTC
CDR3aa: CASSFTGTGELGETQYF
abundance: .
j_gene: TRBJ2-5
d_gene: TRBD1
v_gene: TRBV11-2

CDR3nt: TGTGCCAGCAGTGTCCTCGGACAGCAAAATCAGCCCCAGCATTTT
CDR3aa: CASSVLGQQNQPQHF
abundance: .
j_gene: TRBJ1-5
d_gene: .
v_gene: TRBV27

CDR3nt: TGCAGTGCTAGAGATCGTCCAGCGGGGACCTACGAGCAGTACTTC
CDR3aa: CSARDRPAGTYEQYF
abundance: .
j_gene: TRBJ2-7
d_gene: TRBD2
v_gene: TRBV20-1

CDR3nt: TGCAGCGTTGGAACCGGGACAACAAACCTCTATGGCTACACCTTC
CDR3aa: CSVGTGTTNLYGYTF
abundance: .
j_gene: TRBJ1-2
d_gene: .
v_gene: TRBV29-1

CDR3nt: TGTGCCAGCAGCTTACCTCAACAGGGATTTGAGCAAGAGACCCAGTACTTC
CDR3aa: CASSLPQQGFEQETQYF
abundance: .
j_gene: TRBJ2-5
d_gene: .
v_gene: TRBV7-9

CDR3nt: TGCAGCGTCAGGGGGGAGACTAGCACAGATACGCAGTATTTT
CDR3aa: CSVRGETSTDTQYF
abundance: few
j_gene: TRBJ2-3
d_gene: .
v_gene: TRBV29-1

CDR3nt: TGTGCCAGCAGCTCGACTAGCGGGAGGGTCCTTTTTTCCTCCGAGCAGTACTTC
CDR3aa: CASSSTSGRVLFSSEQYF
abundance: .
j_gene: TRBJ2-7
d_gene: TRBD2
v_gene: TRBV3-1

CDR3nt: TGCGCCAGCAGCCCGGAGGGTCAGAGACAAGAGACCCAGTACTTC
CDR3aa: CASSPEGQRQETQYF
abundance: .
j_gene: TRBJ2-5
d_gene: .
v_gene: TRBV5-1

CDR3nt: TGTGCCATCAGCGTTGTTCCTGGGACAGGGGAGGATGAGCAGTTCTTC
CDR3aa: CAISVVPGTGEDEQFF
abundance: .
j_gene: TRBJ2-1
d_gene: TRBD1
v_gene: TRBV10-3

CDR3nt: TGCAGTGCTCTACCTGGACAGGGGGACGCCGGGGAGCTGTTTTTT
CDR3aa: CSALPGQGDAGELFF
abundance: once
j_gene: TRBJ2-2
d_gene: TRBD1
v_gene: TRBV20-1